This entry lists 21 T cell receptor beta chains sequenced from one sample in a study of CD8+ T cells in alopecia areata. Sorting relied on CD4, CD8alpha, NKG2D, NKG2ACE and other markers applied to pooled cutaneous lymph node cells. Sequencing relied on a cDNA template that was reverse transcribed from extracted RNA. The table came from immunoSEQ multiplex PCR; TCRdb's copy has only in-frame clones and leaves some out. The sample shows 290,000 or so clones, no singletons; the ten largest hold more than 0.95%. Sequenced input: CD4+ T cells sorted from a lymph node. These receptors all come from a C3H/HeJ mouse with alopecia areata. For the strain, the MHC haplotype given is H2-k.

This clone was seen a handful of times. The gene symbols are mouse symbols. The CDR3 is cut off 4 residues early in the read; its end comes from the germline J gene. The chain is built from TRBV19 and TRBJ2-7; D is unclear. Germline CDR1 FNHDT, CDR2 SITEND (reference sequence). The CDR3 has 12 residues. The CDR3 reads CASSIRQDEQYF. CDR3 DNA (partial): TGTGCCAGCAGTATCCGCCAGGAT. The variable domain in full, with the rest retrieved from reference TRBV19 and TRBJ2-7, is GGIITQTPKFLIGQEGQKLTLKCQQNFNHDTMYWYRQDSGKGLRLIYYSITENDLQKGDLSEGYDASREKKSSFSLTVTSAQKNEMAVFLCASSIRQDEQYFGPGTRLTVL.

This clone has a handful of counts. Gene names and germline match the mouse. The part of the CDR3 DNA that was read is TGTGCCTGGACCCGGACAACAAACACA. This sequence encodes CAWTRTTNT. The CDR3, in full, reads CAWTRTTNTEVFF. The chain uses TRBV31 and TRBJ1-1; a possible D gene is TRBD1 (5 bases). The missing CDR3 end, 4 residues past where the read stops, is filled in from the germline J gene. The CDR3 is made up of 13 amino acids. Per the germline V gene, CDR1 is GKSSPN and CDR2 is SITVG. The V gene lost 4 bases and the J gene lost 0 bases, with 9 bases spanning the gap.

A word on this clone: Gene names refer to mouse genes. Read coverage stops 4 residues before the CDR3 terminus; the germline J gene supplies the remainder. Other nucleotide sequences from this sample produce the same CDR3. The chain couples TRBV1 to TRBJ2-5, with TRBD1 identical over 9 bases. There are 14 residues in the CDR3. The germline V gene has CDR1 NSQYPW and CDR2 LRSPGD (reference sequence). The CDR3 protein is CTCSAGTGRDTQYF. The sequenced CDR3 bases are TGCACCTGCAGTGCGGGGACAGGGCGGGAC.

This clone turned up a few times. A much larger clone differs from this one at a single base, so this may be a read error. All gene names here are mouse names. Read sequence stops 4 residues before the CDR3 end, and the germline J gene provides the missing end. V gene TRBV13-3 combines with J gene TRBJ2-7; maybe TRBD1 (6 bases). CDR3 size: 12 residues. Per germline, CDR1 NNHDY and CDR2 SYVADS. CDR3: CASSEAGDEQYF. Incomplete CDR3 DNA: TGTGCCAGCAGTGAGGCAGGGGAT.

To note about this clone: Gene names are mouse gene names. The read ends 4 residues before the CDR3 terminus; that terminus is restored from the germline J gene. V gene TRBV1 combines with J gene TRBJ2-3, with 7 bases matching TRBD2. The V segment lost 7 bases and the J segment 0 bases; nucleotides outside the gene matches: 7. CDR3 length: 15 amino acids. The germline gives CDR1 NSQYPW, CDR2 LRSPGD (reference sequence). CDR3 sequence reads: CTCKAGGGSAETLYF. The CDR3 bases that were read are TGCACCTGCAAGGCTGGGGGAGGGAGTGCAGAA.

Worth noting for this clone: The genes are named according to mouse. The read ends 4 residues early relative to the CDR3; the germline J gene fills the gap. Other DNA sequences in this specimen translate into the identical CDR3. The chain combines TRBV5 with TRBJ2-5, with D maybe TRBD1 (6 bases). V dropped 3 bases and J dropped 1 base, with 8 bases sitting between them. Germline CDR1 reads LGHNA; CDR2 reads YNLKQL (reference sequence). The CDR3 loop spans 14 amino acids. The part of the CDR3 DNA that was read is TGTGCCAGCAGCCAGAGGACAGACCAAGAC. Translated, it gives CASSQRTDQD. Given in full, the CDR3 is CASSQRTDQDTQYF.

In this sample, this clone turned up a few times. The gene symbols are mouse symbols. The CDR3 is cut off 4 residues early in the read; its end comes from the germline J gene. Other DNA sequences in the same sample also yield this CDR3. The chain carries TRBV31 and TRBJ2-3, with a possible D match to TRBD2 (5 bases). V shed 0 bases and J shed 0 bases, with 10 bases lying between them. This CDR3 region has 15 residues. Germline values: CDR1 GKSSPN, CDR2 SITVG. CDR3 DNA, as far as it was read: TGTGCCTGGAGTCTGGTTCTGGGTAGTGCAGAA. It codes for CAWSLVLGSAE. The full CDR3 sequence reads CAWSLVLGSAETLYF. Full variable domain (remainder filled in from reference TRBV31 and TRBJ2-3): AQTIHQWPVAEIKAVGSPLSLGCTIKGKSSPNLYWYWQATGGTLQQLFYSITVGQVESVVQLNLSASRPKDDQFILSTEKLLLSHSGFYLCAWSLVLGSAETLYFGSGTRLTVL.

This clone was observed a handful of times. The gene names here belong to mouse. Partial CDR3 DNA: TGTGCTAGCAGCCTTCGACTGGGGGGGCAAGAC. Translated: CASSLRLGGQD. From start to end, the CDR3 is CASSLRLGGQDTQYF. V is TRBV17 and J is TRBJ2-5, with 11 bases identical to TRBD2. With the read ending 4 residues before the CDR3 end, the germline J gene is used to fill in that end. The ends lost 6 bases at V and 3 bases at J; junction bases unmatched: 5. The CDR3 has 15 residues. Germline CDR1 and CDR2: MNHDT and YYDKIL. Full variable domain (outside the CDR3, taken from reference TRBV17 and TRBJ2-5): DTTVKQNPRYKLARVGKPVNLICSQTMNHDTMYWYQKKPNQAPKLLLFYYDKILNREADTFEKFQSSRPNNSFCSLYIGSAGLEYSAMYLCASSLRLGGQDTQYFGPGTRLLVL.

This clone was found a few times. Gene names and germline refer to mouse. The CDR3 end lies 4 residues beyond the end of the read and is filled in from the germline J gene. The chain uses TRBV13-3 and TRBJ1-2; maybe TRBD1 (6 bases). The germline V gene encodes CDR1 NNHDY and CDR2 SYVADS. V dropped 4 bases and J dropped 0 bases, with 13 bases sitting between them. The CDR3 loop spans 15 amino acids. CDR3 DNA (partial): TGTGCCAGCAGTCCGTTCGGGACATCAAACTCC. As protein: CASSPFGTSNS. In full, the CDR3 reads CASSPFGTSNSDYTF.

This clone turned up a few times. Gene names denote mouse genes. The CDR3 is CASSTQQGRRAEQFF. The DNA read from the CDR3 is TGTGCTAGCAGTACCCAACAGGGAAGAAGGGCT. The chain employs TRBV17 and TRBJ2-1; perhaps TRBD1 as D (6 bases). The read gets to within 4 residues of the CDR3 end, and the germline J gene fills in the rest. The CDR3 sequence is 15 residues long. In germline, CDR1 is MNHDT, CDR2 YYDKIL.

This clone has just a few counts. Each gene name is a mouse one. The read comes to an end 4 residues before the CDR3 does, leaving the germline J gene to fill in the end. The rearrangement links TRBV5 to TRBJ2-1; 7 bases agree with TRBD1. Trimming took 1 base from V and 4 from J; bases not matched to a gene: 1. Germline assignment: CDR1 LGHNA and CDR2 YNLKQL (reference sequence). The CDR3 is 14 amino acids. The CDR3 DNA, read in part, is TGTGCCAGCAGCCAAGGGGGACAGTATGCT. It yields the protein CASSQGGQYA. The whole CDR3 protein reads CASSQGGQYAEQFF.

This clone appeared a few times. Mouse gene names and germline throughout. From the germline J gene comes the end of the CDR3, since the read stops 3 residues before it. The chain couples TRBV19 to TRBJ1-6; D is perhaps TRBD1 (6 bases). TRBJ1-6 is classed as an ORF, of uncertain function. V was trimmed by 3 bases and J by 5 bases, leaving 12 bases between them. The CDR3 length is 15 residues. Per the germline V gene, CDR1 is FNHDT and CDR2 is SITEND (reference sequence). The CDR3 loop reads CASSKRPGDNSPLYF. CDR3 bases read: TGTGCCAGCAGTAAAAGGCCAGGGGATAATTCGCCC.

In this sample, this clone turned up a few times. Gene names and germline match the mouse. The read terminates 4 residues before the CDR3 end, so the remaining end is supplied by the germline J gene. The rearrangement links TRBV14 to TRBJ2-5, with 11 bases aligning to TRBD2. The CDR3 is 15 amino acids. Germline V gene sequence: CDR1 SGHDT, CDR2 FRDEAV. The J segment lost 0 bases and the V segment lost 4 bases, leaving 1 base of the junction unmatched. The sequenced part of the CDR3 DNA is TGTGCCAGCAGTGGACTGGGGGGTAACCAAGAC. Amino acid sequence: CASSGLGGNQD. The CDR3 in its entirety is CASSGLGGNQDTQYF.

This clone was counted a few times. Mouse names are used for the genes. The read falls 4 residues short of the CDR3 end, and the missing part is taken from the germline J gene. V and J are TRBV13-3 and TRBJ1-2, with 7 bases matching TRBD1. Trimming took 5 bases from V and 1 from J; bases not matched to a gene: 2. CDR3 size: 13 residues. Germline loops: CDR1 NNHDY, CDR2 SYVADS. The CDR3 here is CASRWDRNSDYTF. Incomplete CDR3 DNA: TGTGCCAGCAGATGGGACAGAAACTCC.

A note on this clone: The genes are named according to mouse. The read halts 4 residues ahead of the CDR3 end, with the missing end drawn from the germline J gene. The rearrangement joins TRBV13-1 to TRBJ2-4; 8 bases map to TRBD1. Per the germline V gene, CDR1 is NSHNY and CDR2 is SYGAGN. V shed 4 bases, J shed 1 base, and the junction held 2 bases outside the gene matches. The CDR3 has 14 residues. The CDR3 sequence: CASSPDRGQNTLYF. The sequenced part of the CDR3 DNA is TGTGCCAGCAGTCCGGACAGGGGTCAAAAC.

This clone has just a few counts. Gene names are mouse gene names. The read ends 3 residues before the CDR3 terminus; that terminus is restored from the germline J gene. The sample contains more than one DNA sequence encoding this CDR3. The chain employs TRBV5 and TRBJ1-6, with 8 bases matching TRBD1. TRBJ1-6 is an ORF, with its function uncertain. CDR3 length: 16 residues. The germline gives CDR1 LGHNA, CDR2 YNLKQL (reference sequence). Trimming cost V 4 bases and J 2 bases; bases outside gene matches: 4. The sequenced part of the CDR3 DNA is TGTGCCAGCAGCCCTCGACAGGGGACCTATAATTCGCCC. As protein: CASSPRQGTYNSP. Given in full, the CDR3 is CASSPRQGTYNSPLYF.

For this clone: Mouse germline and gene names are used. Sequencing ends 4 residues short of the CDR3 end; the germline J gene provides the rest. The sample contains more than one DNA sequence encoding this CDR3. V usage is TRBV17 and J usage is TRBJ2-3, with D possibly TRBD2 on 6 matching bases. Trimming pared 3 bases from V and 0 bases from J, leaving 10 bases between. Germline values: CDR1 MNHDT, CDR2 YYDKIL. The CDR3 extends over 15 amino acids. CDR3 sequence reads: CASSRGGTSAETLYF. The sequenced CDR3 bases are TGTGCTAGCAGTAGGGGAGGGACTAGTGCAGAA. The full variable domain, in which reference TRBV17 and TRBJ2-3 provide the parts outside the CDR3, is DTTVKQNPRYKLARVGKPVNLICSQTMNHDTMYWYQKKPNQAPKLLLFYYDKILNREADTFEKFQSSRPNNSFCSLYIGSAGLEYSAMYLCASSRGGTSAETLYFGSGTRLTVL.

A remark on this clone: Mouse names are used for the genes. The read falls 4 residues short of the CDR3 end, and the missing part is taken from the germline J gene. Other nucleotide sequences in the sample specify the same CDR3. This rearrangement joins TRBV13-1 to TRBJ2-2; 8 bases are a match to TRBD1. V lost 2 bases and J lost 2; bases outside the gene matches: 2. This CDR3 is 15 amino acids long. The germline gives CDR1 NSHNY, CDR2 SYGAGN. CDR3 protein: CASSERTGNTGQLYF. Partial CDR3 DNA: TGTGCCAGCAGTGAAAGGACAGGGAACACCGGG.

Regarding this clone: Gene names are mouse gene names. The CDR3 end falls 3 residues outside the read, so it is completed with the germline J gene. The chain links TRBV19 to TRBJ1-6; tentative D call: TRBD1 (6 bases). TRBJ1-6 belongs to the ORF category, with a function that is uncertain. CDR1 is FNHDT and CDR2 is SITEND in the germline V gene (reference sequence). Trimming removed 5 bases from V and 2 bases from J, with 8 bases in between. CDR3 length equals 14 residues. This CDR3 is CASRQGPYNSPLYF. The DNA read from the CDR3 is TGTGCCAGCAGACAGGGACCCTATAATTCGCCC.

Points on this clone: Gene names and germline match the mouse. The read ends 4 residues before the CDR3 terminus; that terminus is restored from the germline J gene. The chain combines TRBV13-2 with TRBJ2-7, with TRBD2 matching 11 bases. The CDR3 totals 13 residues. Germline V CDR1 and CDR2: NNHNN, SYGAGS (reference sequence). The part of the CDR3 DNA that was read is TGTGCCAGCGGGACTGGGGGGGAATAT. This sequence encodes CASGTGGEY. The entire CDR3 sequence reads CASGTGGEYEQYF.

Worth noting for this clone: Genes and germline are mouse. The CDR3 protein is CASSQDRGLGVYEQYF. The DNA read from the CDR3 is TGTGCCAGCAGCCAAGATAGGGGACTGGGGGTCTAT. The chain recombines TRBV5 with TRBJ2-7; 11 bases align to TRBD2. The read halts 4 residues ahead of the CDR3 end, with the missing end drawn from the germline J gene. The trim removed 0 bases at V and 3 bases at J, leaving 4 bases unmatched. The CDR3 spans 16 residues. CDR1 and CDR2 (germline): LGHNA, YNLKQL (reference sequence).